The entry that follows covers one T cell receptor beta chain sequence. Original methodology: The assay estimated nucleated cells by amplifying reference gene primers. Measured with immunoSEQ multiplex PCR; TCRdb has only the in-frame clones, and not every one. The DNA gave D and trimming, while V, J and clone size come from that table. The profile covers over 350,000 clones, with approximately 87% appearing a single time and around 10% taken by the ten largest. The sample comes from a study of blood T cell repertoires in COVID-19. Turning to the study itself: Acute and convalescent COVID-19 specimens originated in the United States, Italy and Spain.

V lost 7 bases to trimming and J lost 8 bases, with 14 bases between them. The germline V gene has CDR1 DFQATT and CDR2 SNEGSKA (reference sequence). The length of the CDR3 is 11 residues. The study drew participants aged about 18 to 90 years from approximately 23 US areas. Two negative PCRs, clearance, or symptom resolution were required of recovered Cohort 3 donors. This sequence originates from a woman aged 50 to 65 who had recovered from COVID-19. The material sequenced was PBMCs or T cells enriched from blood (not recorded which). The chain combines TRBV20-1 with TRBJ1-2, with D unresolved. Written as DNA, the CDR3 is TGCAGTGGAGAAGACGGAGGAGGCTACACCTTC. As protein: CSGEDGGGYTF.